The clone carrying this T cell receptor (beta chain) has just a few counts. The sample belongs to a study of T cells in Graves' hyperthyroidism and ophthalmopathy. The PBMCs were taken from about 9.7 ml of fresh peripheral blood. V lost 7 bases and J 8 bases, leaving 9 bases between the germline ends. This CDR3 has 11 residues. TCR beta CDR3 regions were amplified from RNA transcripts. HTBI primers were used for first-round RT-PCR of the TCR CDR3. Via MiXCR, TCRdb re-called the multiplex PCR reads, giving one row per CDR3 protein. The sample includes 690,000 or so distinct CDR3 sequences, roughly a sixth of them seen just once.

This sequence was found in a woman aged 50 to 60 with Graves' hyperthyroidism that later progressed to Graves' ophthalmopathy. This chain links TRBV12-3 or TRBV12-4 with TRBJ2-1; D is uncertain. The specimen sequenced was blood. In nucleotides, the CDR3 is TGTGCCAGCAATATTAGGGATGAGCAGTTCTTC. Translated: CASNIRDEQFF.